One and the same sample provided the 22 T cell receptor beta chains below, sequenced in a study of blood T cell repertoires in COVID-19. Clones were sequenced by immunoSEQ multiplex PCR, and TCRdb holds only the in-frame ones, with some missing. The table lists just over 70,000 clones, 80% of them singletons. Input material: peripheral blood. The receptors stem from a man aged 70-80 years who had recovered from COVID-19.

The chain uses TRBV5-6 and TRBJ2-7; D gene uncertain. The V gene's germline CDR1 is SGHDT and CDR2 YYEEEE. The CDR3 is made up of 14 amino acids. V lost 3 bases and J lost 3, with 13 bases in between. The CDR3 DNA sequence: TGTGCCAGCAGCTCCCGAAGTAGAGTCTACGAGCAGTACTTC. Residues: CASSSRSRVYEQYF. Based on the CDR3 plus reference TRBV5-6 and TRBJ2-7, the full variable domain is DAGVTQSPTHLIKTRGQQVTLRCSPKSGHDTVSWYQQALGQGPQFIFQYYEEEERQRGNFPDRFSGHQFPNYSSELNVNALLLGDSALYLCASSSRSRVYEQYFGPGTRLTVT.

This sequence joins TRBV11-3 and TRBJ2-3, with 8 positions matching TRBD2. This CDR3 is 19 amino acids long. With 1 base clipped from V and 2 bases from J, the junction kept 14 bases outside the gene matches. Looked up from germline, CDR1 is SGHNT and CDR2 is YENEEA. CDR3 DNA sequence: TGTGCCAGCAGCTTAGTTTATTCAGCGGCGGGGGGATACACAGATACGCAGTATTTT. The encoded protein is CASSLVYSAAGGYTDTQYF.

V is TRBV5-1 and J is TRBJ1-6; D may be TRBD1 (5 bases). The germline gives CDR1 SGHRS, CDR2 YFSETQ. Trimming left V 4 bases short and J 5 bases short, with 10 bases between. The length of the CDR3 is 14 residues. The CDR3 coding sequence is TGCGCCAGCAGCCGAACGGGGGATAATTCACCCCTCCACTTT. As protein: CASSRTGDNSPLHF.

The rearrangement joins TRBV5-8 to TRBJ1-5; no clear D gene. The germline V and J ends were trimmed by 4 bases and 5 bases, with 10 bases remaining between them. The germline gives CDR1 SGHTS, CDR2 YDEGEE. CDR3 length: 13 residues. CDR3 DNA: TGTGCCAGCAGCACAAACCGTTATCAGCCCCAGCATTTT. Translated, it gives CASSTNRYQPQHF.

The chain links TRBV5-5 to TRBJ1-2; 7 bases align to TRBD1. With 0 bases clipped from V and 5 bases from J, the junction kept 10 bases outside the gene matches. This CDR3 region has 16 residues. Germline V gene lookup returns CDR1 SGHKS and CDR2 YYEKEE (reference sequence). CDR3 amino acids: CASSLGTQTGWYGYTF. The CDR3 bases are TGTGCCAGCAGCTTGGGTACCCAGACAGGGTGGTATGGCTACACCTTC.

The rearrangement uses TRBV6-5 and TRBJ1-5; TRBD1 is a possible D gene (5 bases). V lost 6 bases to trimming and J lost 0 bases, with 12 bases between them. Germline values: CDR1 MNHEY, CDR2 SVGAGI. The CDR3 covers 15 residues. CDR3 sequence (DNA): TGTGCCAGCAGAATCGACAGCTTTAGCAATCAGCCCCAGCATTTT. It specifies CASRIDSFSNQPQHF.

Written as DNA, the CDR3 is TGTGCCAGCAGCTTGGACGGGGGGATCTCCTTTGAGCAGTTCTTC. This sequence encodes CASSLDGGISFEQFF. The V and J genes are TRBV7-3 and TRBJ2-1; 7 nucleotides line up with TRBD2. This CDR3 region has 15 residues. The ends lost 3 bases at V and 9 bases at J; junction bases unmatched: 11. CDR1 and CDR2 (germline): SGHTA, FQGTGA.

This rearrangement joins TRBV6-1 to TRBJ1-6, with TRBD1 identical over 7 bases. The V gene's germline CDR1 is MNHNS and CDR2 SASEGT. The CDR3 extends over 19 amino acids. Losses at the gene ends were 2 bases for V and 1 base for J; bases not matched to a gene: 11. The CDR3 is CASSELFRGESSYNSPLHF. The CDR3 nucleotides read TGTGCCAGCAGTGAACTTTTCAGGGGGGAAAGTTCCTATAATTCACCCCTCCACTTT.

The V gene is TRBV5-4, the J gene TRBJ2-1; D is unresolved. V gave up 1 base and J gave up 6 bases, with 11 bases separating them. This CDR3 has 14 residues. Germline lookup yields CDR1 SGHNT and CDR2 YYREEE (reference sequence). The chain's CDR3 is CASSLRRPANEQFF. The CDR3 DNA sequence: TGTGCCAGCAGCTTGCGGCGGCCAGCCAATGAGCAGTTCTTC.

The genes are TRBV28 and TRBJ1-5; the D is unclear. This CDR3 is built from 12 residues. V was trimmed by 7 bases and J by 7 bases, leaving 11 bases between them. Germline V gene sequence: CDR1 MDHEN, CDR2 SYDVKM. CDR3 bases: TGTGCCAGCAAAATCGACGGGCAGCCCCAGCATTTT. Its translation: CASKIDGQPQHF.

This chain joins TRBV7-2 and TRBJ2-7; D gene uncertain. The germline V gene encodes CDR1 SGHTA and CDR2 FQGNSA. This CDR3 is built from 16 residues. V was pared by 5 bases and J by 3 bases, with 20 bases between. CDR3: CASSLLRLEPLYEQYF. In nucleotides, the CDR3 is TGTGCCAGCAGCCTCCTCCGCCTTGAGCCCCTCTACGAGCAGTACTTC. The full variable domain, rest sourced from reference TRBV7-2 and TRBJ2-7, is GAGVSQSPSNKVTEKGKDVELRCDPISGHTALYWYRQSLGQGLEFLIYFQGNSAPDKSGLPSDRFSAERTGGSVSTLTIQRTQQEDSAVYLCASSLLRLEPLYEQYFGPGTRLTVT.

The sample holds a few counts of this clone. This chain links TRBV28 with TRBJ1-2; maybe TRBD1 (6 bases). The germline V gene has CDR1 MDHEN and CDR2 SYDVKM. CDR3 size: 15 residues. Trimming stripped 5 bases from V and 0 bases from J, with 13 bases between. CDR3 protein: CASSPSDRANYGYTF. The CDR3 DNA follows: TGTGCCAGCAGTCCCTCGGACAGAGCTAACTATGGCTACACCTTC.

This clone occurred a few times. The chain carries TRBV19 and TRBJ1-1; 8 nucleotides agree with TRBD1. Germline assignment: CDR1 LNHDA and CDR2 SQIVND (reference sequence). This CDR3 contains 15 residues. V gave up 7 bases and J gave up 2 bases; unmatched junction bases: 9. CDR3 residues: CASIRTGNSNTEAFF. CDR3 nucleotide sequence: TGTGCCAGTATCCGGACAGGGAACAGCAACACTGAAGCTTTCTTT. Supplemented by reference TRBV19 and TRBJ1-1, the full variable domain reads DGGITQSPKYLFRKEGQNVTLSCEQNLNHDAMYWYRQDPGQGLRLIYYSQIVNDFQKGDIAEGYSVSREKKESFPLTVTSAQKNPTAFYLCASIRTGNSNTEAFFGQGTRLTVV.

This sequence joins TRBV7-2 and TRBJ1-1; D gene uncertain. The length of the CDR3 is 13 residues. Trimming removed 5 bases at V and 3 bases at J, with 10 bases between. Germline assignment: CDR1 SGHTA and CDR2 FQGNSA. The CDR3 loop is CASSQDTDTEAFF. The CDR3 nucleotides are TGTGCCAGCAGCCAGGATACGGACACTGAAGCTTTCTTT.

The chain links TRBV27 to TRBJ1-4; TRBD1 agrees at 10 bases. The CDR3 is 15 residues long. After removal of 6 bases from V and 7 bases from J, the junction contained 8 bases not matched to a gene. The germline V gene encodes CDR1 MNHEY and CDR2 SMNVEV (reference sequence). CDR3 protein: CASRADRGFGEKLFF. The CDR3 nucleotides are TGTGCCAGCAGGGCGGACAGGGGGTTCGGTGAAAAACTGTTTTTT.

V and J are TRBV11-2 and TRBJ1-1; D is undetermined. Trimming cost V 1 base and J 2 bases, with 11 bases left between them. The germline V gene encodes CDR1 SGHAT and CDR2 FQNNGV. This CDR3 spans 15 amino acids. The CDR3 region has the DNA TGTGCCAGCAGCTTAGCTGGTGGCCTCAACACTGAAGCTTTCTTT. Translated: CASSLAGGLNTEAFF. The full variable domain, completed using reference TRBV11-2 and TRBJ1-1, is EAGVAQSPRYKIIEKRQSVAFWCNPISGHATLYWYQQILGQGPKLLIQFQNNGVVDDSQLPKDRFSAERLKGVDSTLKIQPAKLEDSAVYLCASSLAGGLNTEAFFGQGTRLTVV.

V and J are TRBV2 and TRBJ2-5; 10 bases are a match to TRBD2. After removal of 2 bases from V and 8 bases from J, the junction contained 8 bases not matched to a gene. Germline-derived CDR1 and CDR2 are SNHLY and FYNNEI. The CDR3 totals 15 residues. The CDR3 nucleotides read TGTGCCAGCAGTGAAAAACTAGCGGGACGTGGTACCCAGTACTTC. It is translated as CASSEKLAGRGTQYF.

The chain is built from TRBV7-3 and TRBJ2-7; 8 positions agree with TRBD1. The CDR3 totals 15 residues. Germline values: CDR1 SGHTA, CDR2 FQGTGA. V lost 3 bases, J lost 3 bases, and 7 bases stayed unmatched. CDR3 residues: CASSFLPGQDYEQYF. The DNA for the CDR3 is TGTGCCAGCAGCTTTCTACCGGGACAGGACTACGAGCAGTACTTC.

Here the CDR3 DNA reads TGTGCCAGCAGTTTACATGGTAAGCCGTTCTTC. This gives the protein CASSLHGKPFF. The gene calls are TRBV28 and TRBJ2-1; D is unresolved. Germline values: CDR1 MDHEN, CDR2 SYDVKM. CDR3 length: 11 amino acids. V dropped 2 bases and J dropped 15 bases, with 11 bases sitting between them.

V usage is TRBV3-1 (or the pseudogene TRBV3-2) and J usage is TRBJ1-2, with TRBD1 matching over 10 bases. Trimming removed 6 bases from V and 7 bases from J; junction bases left unmatched: 8. CDR3 length: 14 residues. From germline, CDR1 is LGHDT and CDR2 YNNKEL (reference sequence). The CDR3 coding sequence is TGTGCCAGCAGTCAACGGGACAGGGGTGGTGGCTACACCTTC. Its translation: CASSQRDRGGGYTF.

This sequence joins TRBV7-9 and TRBJ2-1, with a weak D call TRBD1 (6 bases). The length of the CDR3 is 14 residues. Looked up from germline, CDR1 is SEHNR and CDR2 is FQNEAQ (reference sequence). Trimming left V 7 bases short and J 11 bases short, with 21 bases between. CDR3 bases: TGTGCCAGCATTTCAGGGGTTGCAGGGGACCAGCAGTTCTTC. Amino acids: CASISGVAGDQQFF.

This chain connects TRBV19 to TRBJ2-7, with D maybe TRBD1 (5 bases). The CDR3 totals 13 residues. Trimming took 6 bases from V and 2 from J, leaving 11 bases between them. Germline V gives CDR1 LNHDA, CDR2 SQIVND (reference sequence). CDR3 loop: CASRQTEAYEQYF. The CDR3 nucleotides are TGTGCCAGTAGGCAGACAGAAGCCTACGAGCAGTACTTC.